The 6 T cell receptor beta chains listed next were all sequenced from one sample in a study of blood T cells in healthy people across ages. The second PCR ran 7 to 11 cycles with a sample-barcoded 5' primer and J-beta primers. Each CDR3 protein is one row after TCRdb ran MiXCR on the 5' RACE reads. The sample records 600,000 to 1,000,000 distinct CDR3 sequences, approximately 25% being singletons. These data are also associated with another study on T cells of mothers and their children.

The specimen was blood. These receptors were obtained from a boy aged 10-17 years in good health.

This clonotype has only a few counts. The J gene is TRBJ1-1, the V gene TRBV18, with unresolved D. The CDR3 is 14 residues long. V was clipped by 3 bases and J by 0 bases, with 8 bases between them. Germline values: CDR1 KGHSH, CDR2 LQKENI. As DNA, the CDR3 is TGTGCCAGCTCACCGTGGAAGATGAACACTGAAGCTTTCTTT. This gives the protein CASSPWKMNTEAFF.

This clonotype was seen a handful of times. The CDR3 coding sequence is TGTGCCAGCATCTCAGGAGTGAGGGCTTTCTTT. This encodes CASISGVRAFF. The V and J genes are TRBV6-5 and TRBJ1-1; D ambiguous. Trimming shortened V by 7 bases and J by 11 bases, and 14 bases separated the two germline ends. The CDR3 consists of 11 residues. Germline V lookup: CDR1 MNHEY, CDR2 SVGAGI.

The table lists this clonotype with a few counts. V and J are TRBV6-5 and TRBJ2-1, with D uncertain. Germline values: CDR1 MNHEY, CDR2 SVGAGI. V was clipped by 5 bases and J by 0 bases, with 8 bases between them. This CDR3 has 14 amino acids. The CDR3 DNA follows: TGTGCCAGCAGTCCACTCGACTCCTACAATGAGCAGTTCTTC. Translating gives CASSPLDSYNEQFF.

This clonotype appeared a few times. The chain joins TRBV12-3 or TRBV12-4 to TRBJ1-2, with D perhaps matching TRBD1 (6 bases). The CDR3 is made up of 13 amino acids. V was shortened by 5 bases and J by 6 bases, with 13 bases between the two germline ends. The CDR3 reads CASSPGTTDGYTF. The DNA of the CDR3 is TGTGCCAGCAGTCCCGGGACAACCGATGGCTACACCTTC.

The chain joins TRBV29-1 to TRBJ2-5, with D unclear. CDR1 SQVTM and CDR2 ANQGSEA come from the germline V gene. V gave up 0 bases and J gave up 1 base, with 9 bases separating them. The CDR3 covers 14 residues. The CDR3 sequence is CSVEESSFQETQYF. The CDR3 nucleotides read TGCAGCGTTGAAGAGTCTAGTTTCCAAGAGACCCAGTACTTC.

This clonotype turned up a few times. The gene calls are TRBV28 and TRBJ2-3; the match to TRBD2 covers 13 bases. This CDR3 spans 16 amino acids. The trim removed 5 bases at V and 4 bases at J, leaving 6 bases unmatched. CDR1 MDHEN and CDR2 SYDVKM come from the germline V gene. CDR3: CASSPTSGRGSDTQYF. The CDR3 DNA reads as TGTGCCAGCAGTCCCACTAGCGGGAGGGGGTCAGATACGCAGTATTTT.